These 3 T cell receptor beta chains originate from one sample sequenced in a study of CD8+CD57+ T cells in acquired aplastic anemia. Genomic DNA templated the TCR beta VDJ and CDR3 profiling. TCRdb re-called the reads through MiXCR, storing one row per CDR3 protein. The repertoire holds approximately 170,000 distinct CDR3 sequences, with 60% to 70% as singletons. Sequencing was performed on sorted CD4+, CD8+, or CD8+CD57+ T cells (not recorded which) from PBMCs. The source of these receptors is a human donor in good health.

This sequence joins TRBV7-6 and TRBJ2-7; D uncertain. The V end lost 5 bases, the J end lost 6 bases, and 14 bases lay between the germline ends. Per germline, CDR1 SGHVS and CDR2 FNYEAQ. CDR3 length equals 13 residues. The CDR3 DNA reads TGTGCCAGCAGCCTAAGTACGGCCCTCGAGCAGTACTTC. It specifies CASSLSTALEQYF. Drawing the rest from reference TRBV7-6 and TRBJ2-7, the complete variable domain is GAGVSQSPRYKVTKRGQDVALRCDPISGHVSLYWYRQALGQGPEFLTYFNYEAQQDKSGLPNDRFSAERPEGSISTLTIQRTEQRDSAMYRCASSLSTALEQYFGPGTRLTVT.

This chain uses TRBV9 with TRBJ2-3; 10 positions match TRBD2. Germline V CDR1 and CDR2: SGDLS, YYNGEE. V shed 3 bases and J 0 bases; nucleotides not matched to a gene: 4. This CDR3 has 16 amino acids. The chain's CDR3 is CASSDRTSGSTDTQYF. The CDR3 nucleotides are TGTGCCAGCAGCGACCGGACTAGCGGAAGCACAGATACGCAGTATTTT. Full variable domain (missing parts from reference TRBV9 and TRBJ2-3): DSGVTQTPKHLITATGQRVTLRCSPRSGDLSVYWYQQSLDQGLQFLIQYYNGEERAKGNILERFSAQQFPDLHSELNLSSLELGDSALYFCASSDRTSGSTDTQYFGPGTRLTVL.

This clonotype is a singleton in its sample. V is TRBV7-3 and J is TRBJ1-5, with a weak D call TRBD1 (5 bases). V shed 9 bases and J shed 3 bases, with 21 bases lying between them. This CDR3 region has 16 residues. Germline-derived CDR1 and CDR2 are SGHTA and FQGTGA. The CDR3 nucleotides are TGTGCCAGTACTCTTAGGGCTCAGGGAAACAATCAGCCCCAGCATTTT. Protein sequence: CASTLRAQGNNQPQHF.